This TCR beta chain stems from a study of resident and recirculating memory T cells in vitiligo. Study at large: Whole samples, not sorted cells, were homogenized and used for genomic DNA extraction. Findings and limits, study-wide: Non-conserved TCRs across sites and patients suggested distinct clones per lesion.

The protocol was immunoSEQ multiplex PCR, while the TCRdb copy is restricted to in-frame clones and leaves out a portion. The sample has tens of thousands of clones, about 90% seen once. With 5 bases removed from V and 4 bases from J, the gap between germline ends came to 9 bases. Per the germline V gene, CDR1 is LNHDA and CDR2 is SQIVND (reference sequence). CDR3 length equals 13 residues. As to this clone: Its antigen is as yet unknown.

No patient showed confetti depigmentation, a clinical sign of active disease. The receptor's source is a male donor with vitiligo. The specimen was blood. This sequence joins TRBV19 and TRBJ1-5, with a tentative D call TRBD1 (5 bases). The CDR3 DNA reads TGTGCCAGTAGTCAGGGCCGGAATCAGCCCCAGCATTTT. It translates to CASSQGRNQPQHF.